This T cell receptor (beta chain) was recorded in a study of cytomegalovirus exposure and HLA in healthy donors. All the people who gave samples were healthy bone marrow donors. 13 Jbeta primers and 60 Vbeta primers were used for the PCR. Per the original data handling: It was a later analysis that counted about 80 million unique TCR beta chains, of which about 10 million were shared. Using immunoSEQ multiplex PCR, the repertoire was profiled, and TCRdb retains in-frame clones only, with some absent. V, J and clone size are taken as reported in that table, and D and trimming were inferred from the DNA itself. Counted here are approximately 150,000 clones, 65% to 80% occurring once; the ten biggest clones make up roughly 1.5%. CDR1 and CDR2 from the germline V gene are MGHRA and YSYEKL. This CDR3 comprises 15 residues. V was clipped by 7 bases and J by 8 bases, with 21 bases between them.

The sequence came from a woman aged 18-29 years in good health and CMV-seronegative. Source material: PBMCs. V and J are TRBV4-1 and TRBJ2-1; a possible D gene is TRBD1 (5 bases). CDR3 nucleotide sequence: TGCGCCAGCAACCCAGTGCCAGGGATGGTCGATGAGCAGTTCTTC. Its translation is CASNPVPGMVDEQFF.